Presented here are 27 T cell receptor beta chains from one specimen sequenced in a study of PD-L1 blockade in urothelial cancer. The protocol was immunoSEQ multiplex PCR, while the TCRdb copy is restricted to in-frame clones and leaves out a portion. In the table there are 20,000 to 25,000 clones, roughly 85% of which are singletons. The time point was: peripheral blood 6 weeks after treatment start. The material sequenced was PBMCs, taken around atezolizumab (anti-PD-L1) treatment. These receptors all stem from a man between 65 and 85 years old with urothelial cancer.

The chain is built from TRBV28 and TRBJ1-1, with 9 nucleotides matching TRBD1. Germline lookup yields CDR1 MDHEN and CDR2 SYDVKM. After removal of 5 bases from V and 9 bases from J, the junction contained 4 bases not matched to a gene. This CDR3 is 12 amino acids long. CDR3 nucleotide sequence: TGTGCCAGCAGTGCCGGGACAGGGAAAGCTTTCTTT. It translates to CASSAGTGKAFF.

The chain is built from TRBV6-5 and TRBJ1-5; TRBD1 matches 7 bases. The CDR3 covers 13 residues. Germline loops: CDR1 MNHEY, CDR2 SVGAGI. The junction had 5 bases not matched to a gene; V was cut back by 5 bases and J by 7 bases. The CDR3 here is CASSDRVEQPQHF. The CDR3 bases are TGTGCCAGCAGTGACAGGGTAGAACAGCCCCAGCATTTT.

This rearrangement joins TRBV11-3 to TRBJ2-5; possible D gene TRBD1, 6 bases. Trimming removed 5 bases at V and 9 bases at J, with 19 bases between. The CDR3 covers 14 residues. Germline-derived CDR1 and CDR2 are SGHNT and YENEEA. This CDR3 reads CASSPGQTNQAQYF. The DNA for the CDR3 is TGTGCCAGCAGCCCCGGACAGACCAACCAGGCCCAGTACTTC.

The rearrangement uses TRBV11-3 and TRBJ2-7; D gene unclear. The CDR3 runs to 15 residues. V was shortened by 1 base and J by 1 base, with 11 bases between the two germline ends. In germline, CDR1 is SGHNT, CDR2 YENEEA. The CDR3 spells CASSLGDQASYEQYF. As DNA, the CDR3 is TGTGCCAGCAGCTTAGGTGATCAGGCTTCCTACGAGCAGTACTTC.

The V gene is TRBV5-1, the J gene TRBJ2-5; D is unclear. This CDR3 has 14 amino acids. CDR1 and CDR2 (germline): SGHRS, YFSETQ. Trimming took 3 bases from V and 1 from J, leaving 10 bases between them. CDR3 loop: CASSSGDSQETQYF. The CDR3, as DNA: TGCGCCAGCAGCTCCGGAGACTCCCAAGAGACCCAGTACTTC.

The chain carries TRBV4-2 and TRBJ2-3; TRBD2 aligns across 8 bases. J was trimmed by 6 bases and V by 0 bases; bases with no gene match: 11. CDR3 size: 17 residues. CDR1 is LGHNA and CDR2 is YNFKEQ in the germline V gene. Here the CDR3 reads CASSQDLGTLAGDTQYF. The CDR3 DNA sequence: TGTGCCAGCAGCCAAGATCTAGGGACTCTAGCGGGTGATACGCAGTATTTT.

This rearrangement joins TRBV19 to TRBJ2-4; D call uncertain. V dropped 5 bases and J dropped 7 bases, with 15 bases sitting between them. This CDR3 is 14 amino acids long. The germline CDR1 and CDR2 sequences are LNHDA and SQIVND (reference sequence). CDR3 region: CASSPVGLDNIQYF. The CDR3 DNA reads as TGTGCCAGTAGTCCCGTCGGCCTAGACAACATTCAGTACTTC.

The rearrangement links TRBV28 to TRBJ1-4; the match to TRBD1 covers 9 bases. V shed 4 bases and J 8 bases; nucleotides not matched to a gene: 8. CDR3 length: 15 amino acids. CDR1 and CDR2 from the germline V gene are MDHEN and SYDVKM. The CDR3 nucleotides are TGTGCCAGCAGTTCCGCCGGGACAGGGTACGAAAAACTGTTTTTT. Protein sequence: CASSSAGTGYEKLFF.

The chain links TRBV6-1 to TRBJ2-1, with 14 bases matching TRBD2. CDR1 MNHNS and CDR2 SASEGT come from the germline V gene. The V and J ends lost 4 bases and 6 bases, in that order; junction bases with no gene match: 8. This CDR3 comprises 17 residues. CDR3 amino acids: CASSARLAGGPGNEQFF. CDR3 nucleotide sequence: TGTGCCAGCAGTGCTCGACTAGCGGGAGGGCCAGGCAATGAGCAGTTCTTC.

V usage is TRBV5-1 and J usage is TRBJ1-1, with D unresolved. The CDR3 sequence is 13 residues long. Per the germline V gene, CDR1 is SGHRS and CDR2 is YFSETQ. The germline V and J ends were trimmed by 0 bases and 8 bases, with 11 bases remaining between them. CDR3 in amino acids: CASSLERDREAFF. CDR3 sequence (DNA): TGCGCCAGCAGCTTGGAACGGGATCGGGAAGCTTTCTTT.

The chain has TRBV19 and TRBJ2-1; 13 nucleotides agree with TRBD2. The CDR3 has 19 residues. Germline loops: CDR1 LNHDA, CDR2 SQIVND (reference sequence). Germline trimming cut 5 bases from V and 1 base from J; bases unmatched to any gene: 11. CDR3 sequence (DNA): TGTGCCAGTAGTCCCCGTGGACTAGCGGGAGTAAGGTCCTACAATGAGCAGTTCTTC. Its translation: CASSPRGLAGVRSYNEQFF.

The CDR3 sequence: CASSPRGGLAGYNEQFF. The CDR3, as DNA: TGTGCCAGCAGCCCCCGAGGGGGACTAGCGGGGTACAATGAGCAGTTCTTC. This rearrangement joins TRBV11-2 to TRBJ2-1, with 13 bases fitting TRBD2. V shed 5 bases, J shed 4 bases, and the junction held 8 bases outside the gene matches. Germline CDR1 is SGHAT and CDR2 is FQNNGV. The CDR3 length is 17 residues.

The genes are TRBV9 and TRBJ2-3; the D is unclear. V shed 4 bases and J shed 5 bases, with 11 bases lying between them. Germline assignment: CDR1 SGDLS and CDR2 YYNGEE. The CDR3 runs to 13 residues. The CDR3, as DNA: TGTGCCAGCAGCCCCAGATCCAGAGATACGCAGTATTTT. Translation: CASSPRSRDTQYF.

The rearrangement joins TRBV7-2 to TRBJ2-3; possible D gene TRBD2, 6 bases. The CDR3 totals 14 residues. Per the germline V gene, CDR1 is SGHTA and CDR2 is FQGNSA. Trimming stripped 6 bases from V and 2 bases from J, with 12 bases between. CDR3 residues: CASRPGLLTDTQYF. The CDR3 DNA reads TGTGCCAGCAGGCCGGGACTCCTCACAGATACGCAGTATTTT. Drawing the rest from reference TRBV7-2 and TRBJ2-3, the complete variable domain is GAGVSQSPSNKVTEKGKDVELRCDPISGHTALYWYRQSLGQGLEFLIYFQGNSAPDKSGLPSDRFSAERTGGSVSTLTIQRTQQEDSAVYLCASRPGLLTDTQYFGPGTRLTVL.

The rearrangement uses TRBV5-6 and TRBJ2-7, with 8 bases matching TRBD1. Germline CDR1 and CDR2: SGHDT and YYEEEE. The CDR3 runs 15 residues. J gave up 7 bases and V 2 bases, and 11 bases lay outside the gene matches. The CDR3 sequence: CASSFMDRVKGEQYF. The CDR3, as DNA: TGTGCCAGCAGCTTTATGGACAGGGTAAAAGGAGAGCAGTACTTC. The entire variable domain, with the rest obtained from reference TRBV5-6 and TRBJ2-7, is as follows: DAGVTQSPTHLIKTRGQQVTLRCSPKSGHDTVSWYQQALGQGPQFIFQYYEEEERQRGNFPDRFSGHQFPNYSSELNVNALLLGDSALYLCASSFMDRVKGEQYFGPGTRLTVT.

V gene TRBV27 combines with J gene TRBJ2-6; D uncertain. There are 14 residues in the CDR3. Trimming took 5 bases from V and 0 from J, leaving 5 bases between them. CDR1 and CDR2 (germline): MNHEY, SMNVEV (reference sequence). The DNA of the CDR3 is TGTGCCAGCAGTGCCAGCTCTGGGGCCAACGTCCTGACTTTC. Translated: CASSASSGANVLTF. Complete variable domain (other parts from reference TRBV27 and TRBJ2-6): EAQVTQNPRYLITVTGKKLTVTCSQNMNHEYMSWYRQDPGLGLRQIYYSMNVEVTDKGDVPEGYKVSRKEKRNFPLILESPSPNQTSLYFCASSASSGANVLTFGAGSRLTVL.

The rearrangement uses TRBV5-6 and TRBJ2-2, with D possibly being TRBD2 (6 bases). Germline V gene lookup returns CDR1 SGHDT and CDR2 YYEEEE. V was shortened by 6 bases and J by 6 bases, with 12 bases between the two germline ends. The CDR3 runs to 13 residues. CDR3 nucleotide sequence: TGTGCCAGCAATCATTGGAGGGCCGGGGAGCTGTTTTTT. It encodes CASNHWRAGELFF.

The chain uses TRBV9 and TRBJ2-2, with 13 bases that match TRBD2. CDR3 length: 18 amino acids. Germline V CDR1 and CDR2: SGDLS, YYNGEE. J lost 6 bases, V lost 0 bases, and 8 bases had no gene match. CDR3 loop: CASSVVGTSGIIAGELFF. CDR3 nucleotides: TGTGCCAGCAGCGTAGTTGGGACTAGCGGGATTATAGCCGGGGAGCTGTTTTTT.

J is TRBJ2-5 and V is TRBV28, with 14 bases aligning to TRBD2. Trimming at V came to 5 bases and at J to 4 bases, leaving 9 bases not matched to a gene. The germline CDR1 and CDR2 sequences are MDHEN and SYDVKM. This CDR3 is 17 amino acids long. The CDR3 bases are TGTGCCAGCAGTGGAGTGGGACTAGCGGGAGTGGGAGAGACCCAGTACTTC. Amino acids: CASSGVGLAGVGETQYF.

This rearrangement joins TRBV5-8 to TRBJ2-7; D perhaps matches TRBD2 (6 bases). Germline V gives CDR1 SGHTS, CDR2 YDEGEE. The CDR3 contains 14 residues. Trimming left V 2 bases short and J 2 bases short, with 11 bases between. CDR3 in DNA: TGTGCCAGCAGCTTCGGGGGTGACACCTACGAGCAGTACTTC. This gives the protein CASSFGGDTYEQYF.

V usage is TRBV11-3 and J usage is TRBJ1-1; D gene ambiguous. Germline lookup yields CDR1 SGHNT and CDR2 YENEEA. The CDR3 totals 14 residues. The V end lost 5 bases, the J end lost 0 bases, and 10 bases lay between the germline ends. CDR3 in amino acids: CASSPGSLNTEAFF. The CDR3 nucleotides read TGTGCCAGCAGCCCAGGATCATTGAACACTGAAGCTTTCTTT.

The genes are TRBV2 and TRBJ1-1, with TRBD1 identical over 9 bases. The CDR3 sequence is 14 residues long. From germline, CDR1 is SNHLY and CDR2 FYNNEI. V lost 2 bases, J lost 5 bases, and 3 bases stayed unmatched. In nucleotides, the CDR3 is TGTGCCAGCAGTGAAAACAGGGGGCTGACTGAAGCTTTCTTT. This encodes CASSENRGLTEAFF.

This chain connects TRBV27 to TRBJ2-7, with a possible D match to TRBD2 (6 bases). This CDR3 comprises 13 residues. Germline values: CDR1 MNHEY, CDR2 SMNVEV (reference sequence). Between the trimmed V and J ends, which lost 2 bases and 4 bases, there was a span of 9 bases. CDR3 bases: TGTGCCAGCAGTTTAAGCGGGCCGTACGAGCAGTACTTC. This codes for CASSLSGPYEQYF.

V is TRBV5-1 and J is TRBJ1-1; TRBD1 matches 9 bases. Germline V gives CDR1 SGHRS, CDR2 YFSETQ. Germline trimming cut 1 base from V and 1 base from J; bases unmatched to any gene: 2. CDR3 length equals 15 residues. Here the CDR3 DNA reads TGCGCCAGCAGCTTGACAGGGGGCGGGAACACTGAAGCTTTCTTT. This codes for CASSLTGGGNTEAFF.

The CDR3 nucleotides read TGTGCCAGCAGCCGGGGACAGTTCTCCGAGCAGTACTTC. As protein: CASSRGQFSEQYF. This chain joins TRBV4-2 and TRBJ2-7; TRBD1 matches at 7 bases. Germline V gene data show CDR1 as LGHNA and CDR2 as YNFKEQ. The CDR3 has 13 residues. V dropped 4 bases and J dropped 6; count of bases not matched to a gene: 6.

V gene TRBV5-1 combines with J gene TRBJ2-7, with 11 nucleotides matching TRBD1. The CDR3 loop spans 15 amino acids. Germline V CDR1 and CDR2: SGHRS, YFSETQ. V was clipped by 2 bases and J by 5 bases; unmatched bases: 6. CDR3 residues: CASSLGTGGSNEQYF. CDR3 nucleotides: TGCGCCAGCAGCTTAGGGACAGGGGGTAGTAACGAGCAGTACTTC.

CDR3 bases: TGTGCCAGCAGCGTTGGGGAAGGAAGGGGTGGCTACACCTTC. Translating gives CASSVGEGRGGYTF. This chain connects TRBV5-5 to TRBJ1-2, with a possible D match to TRBD1 (5 bases). Germline lookup yields CDR1 SGHKS and CDR2 YYEKEE (reference sequence). CDR3 length: 14 amino acids. The V gene lost 4 bases and the J gene lost 7 bases, with 17 bases spanning the gap.